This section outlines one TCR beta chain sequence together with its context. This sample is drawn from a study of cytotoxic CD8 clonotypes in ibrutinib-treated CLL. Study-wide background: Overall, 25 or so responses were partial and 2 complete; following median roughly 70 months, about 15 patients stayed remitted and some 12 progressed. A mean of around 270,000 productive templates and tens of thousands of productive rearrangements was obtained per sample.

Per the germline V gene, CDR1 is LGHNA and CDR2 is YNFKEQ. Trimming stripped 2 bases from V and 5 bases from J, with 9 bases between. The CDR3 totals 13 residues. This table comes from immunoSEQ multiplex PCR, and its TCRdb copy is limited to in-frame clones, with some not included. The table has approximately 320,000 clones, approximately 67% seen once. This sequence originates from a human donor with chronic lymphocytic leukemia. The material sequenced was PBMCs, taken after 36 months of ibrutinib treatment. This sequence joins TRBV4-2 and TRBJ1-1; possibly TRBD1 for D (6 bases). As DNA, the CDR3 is TGTGCCAGCAGCCAAAAGGGGGGAACTGAAGCTTTCTTT. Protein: CASSQKGGTEAFF.